This T cell receptor (beta chain) was identified in a study of T-cell reconstitution after alpha-beta-depleted transplantation in children. There are a few counts of this clonotype. Germline assignment: CDR1 SNHLY and CDR2 FYNNEI. V shed 7 bases, J shed 2 bases, and the junction held 3 bases outside the gene matches. The CDR3 has 15 amino acids. Preparation of the TCRbeta library involved a method that used unique molecular identifiers. TCRdb independently ran MiXCR on the PCR reads; one entry per CDR3 protein. The table includes approximately 510,000 distinct CDR3 sequences, approximately 20% detected once.

The chain combines TRBV2 with TRBJ2-5; the match to TRBD2 covers 14 bases. The TCR comes from a human donor who donated a stem cell graft to a child with acute lymphoblastic leukemia. The specimen comprised PBMCs from the stem cell graft donor, sampled from the stem cell graft. The chain's CDR3 is CASIRLAGGQETQYF. In nucleotides, the CDR3 is TGTGCCAGCATCCGACTAGCGGGAGGGCAAGAGACCCAGTACTTC.